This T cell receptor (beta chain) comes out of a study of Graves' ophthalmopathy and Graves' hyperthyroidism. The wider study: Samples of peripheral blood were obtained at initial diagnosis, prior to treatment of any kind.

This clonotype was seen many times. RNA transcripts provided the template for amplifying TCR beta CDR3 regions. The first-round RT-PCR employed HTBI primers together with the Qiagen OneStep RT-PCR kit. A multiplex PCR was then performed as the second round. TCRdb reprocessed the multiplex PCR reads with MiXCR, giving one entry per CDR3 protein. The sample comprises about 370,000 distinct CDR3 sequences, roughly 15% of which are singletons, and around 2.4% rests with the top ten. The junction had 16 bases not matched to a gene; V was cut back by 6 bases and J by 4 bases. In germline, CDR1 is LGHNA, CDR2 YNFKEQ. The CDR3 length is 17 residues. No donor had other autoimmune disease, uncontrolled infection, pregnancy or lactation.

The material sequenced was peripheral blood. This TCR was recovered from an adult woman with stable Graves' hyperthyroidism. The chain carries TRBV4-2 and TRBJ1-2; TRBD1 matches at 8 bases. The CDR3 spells CASRYKGQDRSGYGYTF. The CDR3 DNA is TGTGCCAGCAGGTACAAGGGACAGGATCGTTCCGGCTATGGCTACACCTTC.